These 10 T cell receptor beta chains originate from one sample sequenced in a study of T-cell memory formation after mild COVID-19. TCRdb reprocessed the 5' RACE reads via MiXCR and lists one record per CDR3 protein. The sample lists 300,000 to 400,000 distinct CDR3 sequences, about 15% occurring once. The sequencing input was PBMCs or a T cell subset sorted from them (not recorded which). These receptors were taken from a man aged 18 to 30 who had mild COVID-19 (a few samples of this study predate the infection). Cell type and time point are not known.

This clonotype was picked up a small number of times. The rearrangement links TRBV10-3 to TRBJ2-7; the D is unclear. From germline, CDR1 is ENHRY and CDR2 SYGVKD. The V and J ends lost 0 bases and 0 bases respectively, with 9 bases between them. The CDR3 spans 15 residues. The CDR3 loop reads CAISESLRSSYEQYF. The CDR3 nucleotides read TGTGCCATCAGTGAGTCGTTGAGGAGCTCCTACGAGCAGTACTTC.

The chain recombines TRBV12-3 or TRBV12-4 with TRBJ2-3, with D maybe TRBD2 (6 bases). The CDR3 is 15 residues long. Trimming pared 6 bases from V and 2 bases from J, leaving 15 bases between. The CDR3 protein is CASSSPAGITDTQYF. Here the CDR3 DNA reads TGTGCCAGCAGCTCGCCTGCGGGGATCACAGATACGCAGTATTTT.

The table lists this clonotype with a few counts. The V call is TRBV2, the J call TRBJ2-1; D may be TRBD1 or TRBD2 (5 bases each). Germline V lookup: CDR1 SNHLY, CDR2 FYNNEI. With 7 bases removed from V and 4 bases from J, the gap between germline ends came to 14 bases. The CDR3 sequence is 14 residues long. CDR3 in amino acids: CASKGTEIYNEQFF. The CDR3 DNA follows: TGTGCCAGCAAAGGGACGGAGATTTACAATGAGCAGTTCTTC. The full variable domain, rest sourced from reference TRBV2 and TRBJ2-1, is EPEVTQTPSHQVTQMGQEVILRCVPISNHLYFYWYRQILGQKVEFLVSFYNNEISEKSEIFDDQFSVERPDGSNFTLKIRSTKLEDSAMYFCASKGTEIYNEQFFGPGTRLTVL.

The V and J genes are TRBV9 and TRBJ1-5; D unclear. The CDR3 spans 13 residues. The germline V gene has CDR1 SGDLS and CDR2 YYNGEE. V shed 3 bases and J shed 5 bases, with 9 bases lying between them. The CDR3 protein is CASSGGNYQPQHF. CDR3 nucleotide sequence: TGTGCCAGCAGCGGGGGAAACTATCAGCCCCAGCATTTT.

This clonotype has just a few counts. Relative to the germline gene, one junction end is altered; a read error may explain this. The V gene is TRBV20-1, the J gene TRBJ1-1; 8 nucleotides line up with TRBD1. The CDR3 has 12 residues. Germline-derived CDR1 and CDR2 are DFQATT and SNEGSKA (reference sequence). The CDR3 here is CSAPGEEQGVLF. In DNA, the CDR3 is TGCAGTGCCCCAGGGGAAGAACAGGGGGTTCTCTTT.

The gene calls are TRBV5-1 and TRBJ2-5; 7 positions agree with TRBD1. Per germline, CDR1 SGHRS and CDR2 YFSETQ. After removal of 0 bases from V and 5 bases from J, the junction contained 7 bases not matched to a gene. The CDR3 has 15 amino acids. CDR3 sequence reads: CASSLGLGGLETQYF. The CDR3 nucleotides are TGCGCCAGCAGCTTGGGTTTAGGGGGCCTTGAGACCCAGTACTTC.

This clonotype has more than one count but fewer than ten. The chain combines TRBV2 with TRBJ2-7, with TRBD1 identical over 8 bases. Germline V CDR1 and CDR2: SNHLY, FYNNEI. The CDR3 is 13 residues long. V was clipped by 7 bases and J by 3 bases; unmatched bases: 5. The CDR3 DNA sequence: TGTGCCAGCACCCAGGACAGGGACTACGAGCAGTACGTC. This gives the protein CASTQDRDYEQYV.

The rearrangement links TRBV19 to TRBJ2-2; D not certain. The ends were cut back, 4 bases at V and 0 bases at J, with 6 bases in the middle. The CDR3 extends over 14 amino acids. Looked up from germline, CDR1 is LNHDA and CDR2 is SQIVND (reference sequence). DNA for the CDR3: TGTGCCAGTAGTAAGAGAGCGAACACCGGGGAGCTGTTTTTT. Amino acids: CASSKRANTGELFF.

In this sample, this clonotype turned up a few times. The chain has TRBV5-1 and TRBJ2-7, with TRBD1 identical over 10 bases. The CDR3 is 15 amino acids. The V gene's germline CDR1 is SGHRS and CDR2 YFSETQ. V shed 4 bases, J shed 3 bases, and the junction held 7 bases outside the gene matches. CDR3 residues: CASSQSDRGLYEQYF. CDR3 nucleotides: TGCGCCAGCAGCCAGTCCGACAGGGGGCTCTACGAGCAGTACTTC.

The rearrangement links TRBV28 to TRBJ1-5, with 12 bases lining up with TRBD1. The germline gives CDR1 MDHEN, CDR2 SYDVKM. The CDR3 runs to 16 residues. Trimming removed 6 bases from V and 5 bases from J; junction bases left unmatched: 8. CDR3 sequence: CASSKGTGGLYQPQHF. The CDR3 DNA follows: TGTGCCAGCAGCAAAGGGACAGGGGGCTTATATCAGCCCCAGCATTTT.